This T cell receptor (beta chain) was captured by sequencing in a study of cytomegalovirus exposure and HLA in healthy donors. Germline V CDR1 and CDR2: LGHNA, YSLEER. CDR3 size: 15 residues. Trimming cost V 4 bases and J 7 bases; bases outside gene matches: 6. General study findings and limits: The classifier reportedly diagnosed cytomegalovirus status with high specificity and sensitivity. Clusters of TCRs from the first cohort tended to co-occur in the roughly 120 validation repertoires (as a later analysis found). The study designated 150 or so TCR beta chains cytomegalovirus-associated. It was confirmed in vitro that three of the CMV-associated chains were specific for CMV antigens.

TCRdb keeps only in-frame clones here, not all; method: immunoSEQ multiplex PCR. The repertoire holds roughly 150,000 clones, with just under 90% as singletons. For this clone: Its antigen remains unknown.

The origin of this receptor is a young woman in good health and CMV-seropositive. This chain joins TRBV4-3 and TRBJ2-2; TRBD1 matches 10 bases. Sequenced input: PBMCs. The CDR3 region is CASSPGTGVVGELFF. The CDR3 region has the DNA TGCGCCAGCAGCCCAGGGACAGGGGTTGTCGGGGAGCTGTTTTTT.